Reported below is one T cell receptor (beta chain). Antigen: not known. CDR1 and CDR2 from the germline V gene are KGHSH and LQKENI. Between the trimmed V and J ends, which lost 5 bases and 5 bases, there was a span of 9 bases. This CDR3 has 13 residues. The source of the sample is a study of cytomegalovirus exposure and HLA in healthy donors. Broader study findings: Evidence from a later analysis indicated that most CMV-associated TCR beta chains looked HLA-restricted.

Both 60 Vbeta primers and 13 Jbeta primers went into the PCR. Clones were read by immunoSEQ multiplex PCR, and TCRdb kept only the in-frame ones, dropping some. The sample has approximately 160,000 clones; around four fifths are singletons. The receptor was derived from a male donor in good health and CMV-seropositive. V is TRBV18 and J is TRBJ1-4; tentatively, D is TRBD1 (5 bases). Sequencing used PBMCs. The CDR3 bases are TGTGCCAGCTCATTTGGACAAAATGAAAAACTGTTTTTT. Protein sequence: CASSFGQNEKLFF.